This is a list of T cell receptor beta chains from one sample in a study of CD8 T cells in ankylosing spondylitis. Via MiXCR, TCRdb re-called the 5' RACE reads, giving one row per CDR3 protein. The profile shows a few hundred thousand distinct CDR3 sequences, 15% to 20% of them singletons. Sequences were obtained from blood, either unsorted or a sorted T cell fraction (not recorded which). The source of these receptors is a male donor with ankylosing spondylitis or in good health (not recorded which). Each CDR3 is given with its conserved first and last residue. The D gene is left open where the match is weak. Only part of the rows carry a size: once, few, many, or a class if the clone is expanded.

d_gene,j_gene,v_gene,abundance,CDR3aa,CDR3nt
-,TRBJ2-7,TRBV2,few,CASRLDTADYEQYF,TGTGCCAGCAGGTTAGACACGGCGGACTACGAGCAGTACTTC
TRBD1,TRBJ2-7,TRBV27,few,CASRLGTGGQYEQYF,TGTGCCAGCAGACTAGGGACAGGGGGTCAATACGAGCAGTACTTC
TRBD2,TRBJ2-7,TRBV15,-,CSTSRTSGKDEQYF,TGTTCCACCAGCCGGACTAGCGGGAAGGACGAGCAGTACTTC
-,TRBJ1-2,TRBV12-3/TRBV12-4,many,CASSLPSLGYGYTF,TGTGCCAGCAGTTTACCCAGTCTAGGCTATGGCTACACCTTC
-,TRBJ2-3,TRBV12-3/TRBV12-4,few,CASSFEPRGDTDTQYF,TGTGCCAGCAGTTTCGAACCGCGCGGAGACACAGATACGCAGTATTTT
-,TRBJ2-5,TRBV5-1,few,CASSIESQETQYF,TGCGCCAGCAGCATAGAGTCTCAAGAGACCCAGTACTTC
-,TRBJ2-7,TRBV4-2,-,CASSQDGGIGEQYF,TGTGCCAGCAGCCAAGATGGAGGGATAGGCGAGCAGTACTTC
-,TRBJ2-6,TRBV27,few,CASSPKILSGANVLTF,TGTGCCAGCAGTCCCAAGATACTCTCTGGGGCCAACGTCCTGACTTTC
-,TRBJ2-1,TRBV4-2,few,CASSQDLGKGQFF,TGTGCCAGCAGCCAAGATTTAGGAAAAGGGCAGTTCTTC
-,TRBJ2-2,TRBV29-1,-,CSAEGGTNTGELFF,TGCAGCGCCGAGGGCGGCACGAACACCGGGGAGCTGTTTTTT
-,TRBJ2-1,TRBV6-2/TRBV6-3,few,CASSKVSGPEQFF,TGTGCCAGCAGTAAGGTCAGCGGACCTGAGCAGTTCTTC
-,TRBJ1-5,TRBV3-1,-,CASSQGASNQPQHF,TGTGCCAGCAGCCAGGGGGCGTCGAATCAGCCCCAGCATTTT
-,TRBJ1-5,TRBV4-2,many,CASSHGLGNSNQPQHF,TGTGCCAGCAGCCACGGCCTCGGGAATAGCAATCAGCCCCAGCATTTT
TRBD2,TRBJ2-2,TRBV12-3/TRBV12-4,few,CASTEGLAANTGELFF,TGTGCCAGCACCGAGGGACTAGCGGCGAACACCGGGGAGCTGTTTTTT
-,TRBJ2-7,TRBV2,few,CASSELSAVYEQYF,TGTGCCAGCAGTGAGTTGAGCGCTGTCTACGAGCAGTACTTC
TRBD2,TRBJ2-2,TRBV28,-,CASKTSLNTGELFF,TGTGCCAGCAAGACTAGCCTGAACACCGGGGAGCTGTTTTTT
-,TRBJ2-7,TRBV20-1,-,CSARQRDSYEQYF,TGCAGTGCGAGACAGCGAGACTCCTACGAGCAGTACTTC
TRBD2,TRBJ2-5,TRBV7-9,few,CASSLGLAGIEETQYF,TGTGCCAGCAGCTTGGGACTAGCGGGAATCGAAGAGACCCAGTACTTC
-,TRBJ2-7,TRBV24-1,few,CATSDLATVGSVSYEQYF,TGTGCCACCAGTGATTTGGCGACGGTGGGTAGCGTCTCCTACGAGCAGTACTTC
-,TRBJ1-1,TRBV6-1,-,CASNEVGMNTEAFF,TGTGCCAGCAACGAGGTGGGGATGAACACTGAAGCTTTCTTT
-,TRBJ1-1,TRBV28,few,CASTQTGLNTEAFF,TGTGCCAGCACCCAAACAGGGTTGAACACTGAAGCTTTCTTT
-,TRBJ1-4,TRBV4-1,-,CASSQDQTAINEKLFF,TGCGCCAGCAGCCAAGACCAGACAGCCATTAATGAAAAACTGTTTTTT
-,TRBJ2-1,TRBV29-1,-,CSVETLSRTGNLSGALNEQFF,TGCAGCGTTGAAACTCTCTCGAGGACAGGGAACCTTAGCGGGGCCCTCAATGAGCAGTTCTTC
-,TRBJ2-6,TRBV10-3,-,CAISERQRTGANVLTF,TGTGCCATCAGTGAGAGGCAGAGGACTGGGGCCAACGTCCTGACTTTC
TRBD2,TRBJ2-5,TRBV4-2,-,CASSQDEGLASAAETQYF,TGTGCCAGCAGCCAAGATGAGGGACTAGCTTCAGCGGCGGAGACCCAGTACTTC
-,TRBJ2-2,TRBV5-1,many,CASSYYRVVDTGELFF,TGCGCCAGCAGCTACTACAGGGTTGTAGACACCGGGGAGCTGTTTTTT
TRBD2,TRBJ2-1,TRBV6-5,-,CASSLSGISYNEQFF,TGTGCCAGCAGTTTAAGCGGGATTTCATACAATGAGCAGTTCTTC
-,TRBJ2-1,TRBV20-1,many,CSAVGGTLRDEQFF,TGCAGTGCCGTCGGGGGAACGCTGCGAGATGAGCAGTTCTTC
-,TRBJ2-6,TRBV9,-,CASSSFGGSGANVLTF,TGTGCCAGCAGCTCTTTTGGGGGCTCTGGGGCCAACGTCCTGACTTTC
TRBD1,TRBJ2-3,TRBV7-9,-,CASSLGTGGDGTDTQYF,TGTGCCAGCAGCCTCGGGACAGGGGGCGATGGCACAGATACGCAGTATTTT
TRBD2,TRBJ2-4,TRBV6-1,-,CASWLAGEPAKNIQYF,TGTGCCAGCTGGCTAGCGGGAGAACCGGCCAAAAACATTCAGTACTTC
TRBD1,TRBJ2-3,TRBV12-3/TRBV12-4,few,CASSPFTGTEGDTQYF,TGTGCCAGCAGCCCCTTTACCGGGACAGAGGGAGATACGCAGTATTTT
TRBD1,TRBJ2-5,TRBV16,few,CASSGTGGMGETQYF,TGTGCCAGCAGTGGGACAGGAGGAATGGGGGAGACCCAGTACTTC
-,TRBJ1-5,TRBV7-6,-,CASSLGDTQPQHF,TGTGCCAGCAGCTTAGGGGATACGCAGCCCCAGCATTTT
-,TRBJ2-7,TRBV6-2/TRBV6-3,-,CATEKSQDSSYEQYF,TGTGCCACCGAAAAATCCCAGGACAGCTCCTACGAGCAGTACTTC
TRBD2,TRBJ2-3,TRBV9,-,CASSVFLAVTDTQYF,TGTGCCAGCAGCGTATTCCTAGCGGTCACAGATACGCAGTATTTT
-,TRBJ1-2,TRBV6-5,many,CASSYVGSRDGYYGYTF,TGTGCCAGCAGTTACGTCGGATCGAGGGACGGATACTATGGCTACACCTTC
-,TRBJ1-1,TRBV18,-,CASSPTGGYTEAFF,TGTGCCAGCTCACCAACAGGAGGGTACACTGAAGCTTTCTTT
TRBD1,TRBJ2-7,TRBV7-2,-,CASSLGTGGLYEQYF,TGTGCCAGCAGCCTGGGGACAGGGGGCTTATACGAGCAGTACTTC
-,TRBJ2-7,TRBV7-9,-,CASSLARGPSSYEQYF,TGTGCCAGCAGCTTAGCGAGGGGTCCGAGCTCCTACGAGCAGTACTTC
TRBD2,TRBJ2-7,TRBV28,few,CASRGSGEYEQYF,TGTGCCAGCAGAGGTAGCGGGGAGTACGAGCAGTACTTC
-,TRBJ1-5,TRBV5-6,-,CASSRGGFQPQHF,TGTGCCAGCAGCCGGGGGGGGTTTCAGCCCCAGCATTTT
-,TRBJ2-3,TRBV9,-,CASSVDETDTQYF,TGTGCCAGCAGCGTAGATGAAACAGATACGCAGTATTTT
-,TRBJ1-2,TRBV7-8,-,CASSLHSLGARGYTF,TGTGCCAGCAGCTTACACAGTCTGGGGGCGCGGGGCTACACCTTC
TRBD1,TRBJ1-1,TRBV5-1,-,CASSFLGGADTEAFF,TGCGCCAGCAGCTTTCTAGGGGGCGCGGACACTGAAGCTTTCTTT
-,TRBJ2-7,TRBV6-2/TRBV6-3,once,CASTSGDTYEQYF,TGTGCCAGTACCTCCGGGGACACCTACGAGCAGTACTTC
-,TRBJ2-5,TRBV4-3,-,CASSQEVGFAPGSETQYF,TGCGCCAGCAGCCAAGAAGTGGGATTCGCCCCAGGGTCGGAGACCCAGTACTTC
-,TRBJ2-3,TRBV10-3,-,CAISDYDQQDTQYF,TGTGCCATCAGCGACTACGACCAGCAGGATACGCAGTATTTT
-,TRBJ2-7,TRBV25-1,-,CASSASPGSEQYF,TGTGCCAGCAGTGCAAGTCCCGGCAGCGAGCAGTACTTC
-,TRBJ2-1,TRBV6-5,-,CASSYEAVPYNEQFF,TGTGCCAGCAGTTACGAAGCGGTACCCTACAATGAGCAGTTCTTC
TRBD1,TRBJ1-5,TRBV20-1,-,CSASTGGRSNQPQHF,TGCAGTGCTAGCACAGGGGGAAGGAGCAATCAGCCCCAGCATTTT
TRBD1,TRBJ2-3,TRBV29-1,few,CSVGLLMDRGQADTQYF,TGCAGCGTTGGCTTATTAATGGACAGGGGGCAGGCAGATACGCAGTATTTT
TRBD1,TRBJ2-7,TRBV12-3/TRBV12-4,-,CASSPPVTGAEQYF,TGTGCCAGCAGTCCTCCCGTGACAGGGGCCGAGCAGTACTTC
-,TRBJ2-1,TRBV12-3/TRBV12-4,few,CASSPIDEQFF,TGTGCCAGCAGCCCAATAGATGAGCAGTTCTTC